This T cell receptor beta chain was recovered during a study of T cell changes during pregnancy in multiple sclerosis. Sequencing used immunoSEQ multiplex PCR; TCRdb keeps in-frame clones, though not all of them. Here the sample spans tens of thousands of clones, about nine tenths being singletons. CDR1 is SGHVS, CDR2 FQNEAQ, per germline. The CDR3 runs 14 residues. V shed 5 bases and J shed 8 bases, with 13 bases lying between them. V gene TRBV7-8 combines with J gene TRBJ1-6; tentatively, D is TRBD1 (6 bases). This TCR derives from a female donor with multiple sclerosis, enrolled in a pregnancy study. The specimen comprised CD4+ T cells from peripheral blood mononuclear cells, sampled after pregnancy. CDR3 loop: CASSLTRTDSPLHF. The CDR3 nucleotides read TGTGCCAGCAGCCTAACCCGGACAGATTCACCCCTCCACTTT.